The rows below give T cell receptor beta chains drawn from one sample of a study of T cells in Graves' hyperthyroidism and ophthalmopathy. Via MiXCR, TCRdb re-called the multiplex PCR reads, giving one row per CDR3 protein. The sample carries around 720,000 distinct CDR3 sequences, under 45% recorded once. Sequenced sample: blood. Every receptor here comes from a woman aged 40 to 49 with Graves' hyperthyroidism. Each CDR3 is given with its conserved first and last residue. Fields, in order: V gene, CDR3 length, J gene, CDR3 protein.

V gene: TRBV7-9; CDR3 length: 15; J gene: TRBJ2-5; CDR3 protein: CASSVQTSGRETQYF
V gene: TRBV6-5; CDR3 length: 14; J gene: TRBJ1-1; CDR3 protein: CASSYRLTNTEAFF
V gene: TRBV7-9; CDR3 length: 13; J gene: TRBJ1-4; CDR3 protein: CASSLGFAEKLFF
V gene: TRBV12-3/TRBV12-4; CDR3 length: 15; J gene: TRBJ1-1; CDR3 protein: CASSRNRGRLTEAFF
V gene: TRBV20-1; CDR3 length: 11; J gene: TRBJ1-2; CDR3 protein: CSAGTGTGYTF
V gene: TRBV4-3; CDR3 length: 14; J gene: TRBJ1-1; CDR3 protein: CASSQDILGNEAFF
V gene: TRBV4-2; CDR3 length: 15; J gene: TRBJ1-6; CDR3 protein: CASSHTGQGNSPLHF
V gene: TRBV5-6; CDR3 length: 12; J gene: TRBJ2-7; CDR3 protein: CASSRDLTEQYF
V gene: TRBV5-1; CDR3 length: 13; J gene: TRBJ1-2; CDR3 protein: CASSLGDVYGYTF
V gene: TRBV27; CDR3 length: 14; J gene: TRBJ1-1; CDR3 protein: CASSFSGGGFAAFF
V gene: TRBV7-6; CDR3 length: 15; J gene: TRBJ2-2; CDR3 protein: CASSLGTANTGKLFF
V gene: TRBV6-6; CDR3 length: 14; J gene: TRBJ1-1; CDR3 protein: CASSYLREGTEAFF
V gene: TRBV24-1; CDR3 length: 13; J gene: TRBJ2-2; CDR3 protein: CATQTPFSGELFF
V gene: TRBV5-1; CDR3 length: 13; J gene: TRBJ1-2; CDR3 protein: CASWTGDGQGYTF
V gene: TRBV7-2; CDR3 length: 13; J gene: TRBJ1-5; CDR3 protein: CASSLGIYQPQHF
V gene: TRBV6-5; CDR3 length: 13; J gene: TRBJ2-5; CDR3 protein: CASSRQGVGTQYF
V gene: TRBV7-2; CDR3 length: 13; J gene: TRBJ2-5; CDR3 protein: CASTLGGGETQYF
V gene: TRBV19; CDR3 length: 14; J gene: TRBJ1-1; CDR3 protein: CASSEGNLHTEAFF
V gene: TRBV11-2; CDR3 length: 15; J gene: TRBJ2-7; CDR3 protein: CASSLASGGTYEQYF
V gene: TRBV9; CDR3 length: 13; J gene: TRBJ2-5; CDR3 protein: CASSVGPGETQYF
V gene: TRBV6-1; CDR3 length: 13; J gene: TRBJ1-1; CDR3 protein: CASEYTLNTEAFF
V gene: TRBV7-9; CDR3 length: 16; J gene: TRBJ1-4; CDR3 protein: CASSLDVLSLGEKLFF
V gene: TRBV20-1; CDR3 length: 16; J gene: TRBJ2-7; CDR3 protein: CSARGLAGGPSYEQYF
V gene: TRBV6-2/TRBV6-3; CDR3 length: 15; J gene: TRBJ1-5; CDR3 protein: CASSYPGGSNQPQHF
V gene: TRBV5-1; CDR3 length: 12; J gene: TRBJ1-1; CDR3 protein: CASSLEDGEAFF
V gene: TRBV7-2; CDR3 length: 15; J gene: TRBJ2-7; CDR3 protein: CASSYSSGLDYEQYF
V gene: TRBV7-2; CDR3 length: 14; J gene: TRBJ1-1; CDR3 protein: CASSSRQGATRAFF
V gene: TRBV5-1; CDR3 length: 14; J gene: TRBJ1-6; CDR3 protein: CARHHRGRDSPLHF
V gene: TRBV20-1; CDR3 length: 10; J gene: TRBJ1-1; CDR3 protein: CSAFSSKAFF
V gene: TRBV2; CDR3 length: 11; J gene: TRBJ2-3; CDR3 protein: CATAERYTQYF
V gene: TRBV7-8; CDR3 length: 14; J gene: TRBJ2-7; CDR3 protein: CASSLGDKTYEQYF
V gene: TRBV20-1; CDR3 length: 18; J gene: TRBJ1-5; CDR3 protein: CSAREGTDRFLGSQPQHF
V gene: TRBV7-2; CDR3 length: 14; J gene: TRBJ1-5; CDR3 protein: CASSTNRGSQPQHF
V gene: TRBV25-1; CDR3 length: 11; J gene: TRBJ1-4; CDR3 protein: CARDSNEKLFF
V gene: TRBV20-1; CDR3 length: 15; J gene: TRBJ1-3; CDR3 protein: CSARDAGGSGNTIYF
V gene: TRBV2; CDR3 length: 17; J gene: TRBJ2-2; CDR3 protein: CASSQTSGRGSTGELFF
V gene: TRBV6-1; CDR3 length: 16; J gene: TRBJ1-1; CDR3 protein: CASSYSFGQANTEAFF
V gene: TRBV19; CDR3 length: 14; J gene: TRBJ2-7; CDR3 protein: CASSNGESGYEQYF
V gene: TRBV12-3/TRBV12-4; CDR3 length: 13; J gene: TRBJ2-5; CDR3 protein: CASGTAGAETQYF
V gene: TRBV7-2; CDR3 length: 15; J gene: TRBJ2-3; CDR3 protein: CASSPDGVNTDTQYF
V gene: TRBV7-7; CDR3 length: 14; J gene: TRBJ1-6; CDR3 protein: CASSLTSFNSPLHF
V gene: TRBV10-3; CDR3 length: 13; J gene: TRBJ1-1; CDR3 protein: CAITDLLNTEAFF
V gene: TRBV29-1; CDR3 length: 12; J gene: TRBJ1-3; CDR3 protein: CSPRGSGNTIYF
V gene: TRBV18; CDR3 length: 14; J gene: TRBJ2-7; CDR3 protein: CASSRRDRDDEQYF
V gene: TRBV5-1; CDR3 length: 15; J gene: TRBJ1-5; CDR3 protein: CASSLTGNGNQPQHF
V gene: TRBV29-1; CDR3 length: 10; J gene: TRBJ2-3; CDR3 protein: CSVATDTQYF
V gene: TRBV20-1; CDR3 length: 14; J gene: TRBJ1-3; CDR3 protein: CSASAQAYGNTIYF
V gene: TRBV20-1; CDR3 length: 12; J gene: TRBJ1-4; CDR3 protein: CSARPREQAAIF